This TCR beta chain was identified during a study of blood T cell repertoires in COVID-19. Patients of the Seattle cohort, enrolled during active infection, were followed longitudinally. CDR1 and CDR2 from the germline V gene are SGHTA and FQGNSA. The CDR3 consists of 18 residues. The junction had 10 bases not matched to a gene; V was cut back by 0 bases and J by 0 bases. Authors' analysis steps: It was from reference gene primer amplification that nucleated cell counts were estimated. Generated by immunoSEQ multiplex PCR, the TCRdb table keeps only in-frame clones and is missing some. V, J and clone size derive from that table, while D and trimming were established from the DNA sequence. The table includes roughly 70,000 clones, 65% to 90% detected once.

This clonotype originated in a man older than 75 with COVID-19, enrolled during active disease. The chain has TRBV7-2 and TRBJ2-5; 7 positions agree with TRBD2. Specimen: peripheral blood. CDR3 DNA: TGTGCCAGCAGCTTAGCGGGATACTGGGGGGGGAACCAAGAGACCCAGTACTTC. The encoded protein is CASSLAGYWGGNQETQYF. Looking up the rest from reference TRBV7-2 and TRBJ2-5 gives the full variable domain: GAGVSQSPSNKVTEKGKDVELRCDPISGHTALYWYRQSLGQGLEFLIYFQGNSAPDKSGLPSDRFSAERTGGSVSTLTIQRTQQEDSAVYLCASSLAGYWGGNQETQYFGPGTRLLVL.